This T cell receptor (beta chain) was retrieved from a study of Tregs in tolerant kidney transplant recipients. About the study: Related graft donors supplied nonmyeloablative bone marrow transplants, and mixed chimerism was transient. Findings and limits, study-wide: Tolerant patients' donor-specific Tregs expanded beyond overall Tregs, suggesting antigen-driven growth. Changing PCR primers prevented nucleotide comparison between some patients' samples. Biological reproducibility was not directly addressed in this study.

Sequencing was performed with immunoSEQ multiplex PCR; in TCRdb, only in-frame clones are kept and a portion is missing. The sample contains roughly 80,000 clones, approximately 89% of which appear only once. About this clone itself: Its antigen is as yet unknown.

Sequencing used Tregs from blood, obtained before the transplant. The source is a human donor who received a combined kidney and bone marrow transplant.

CDR3 sequence (DNA): TGTGCCAGCAGCTTAGTAGGTCTAGCGGGAGGTAACTACGAGCAGTACTTC. Residues: CASSLVGLAGGNYEQYF. J is TRBJ2-7 and V is TRBV7-2, with TRBD2 matching over 11 bases. Trimming cost V 1 base and J 3 bases; bases outside gene matches: 8. There are 17 residues in the CDR3. Germline V gene sequence: CDR1 SGHTA, CDR2 FQGNSA.